These T cell receptor beta chains were read from a single sample in a study of blood T cell repertoires in COVID-19. The method was immunoSEQ multiplex PCR; TCRdb's version includes in-frame clones alone and lacks a portion of them. The sample lists 180,000 or so clones, 89% occurring once. Sequencing used peripheral blood. Source of these receptors: a man aged 40-49 years with acute or convalescent COVID-19. Each CDR3 is given with its conserved first and last residue. The D gene is left open where the match is weak. Part of the rows lack a size; the others show once, few, many or a class for expanded clones.

D,size,J,V,DNA,CDR3
.,.,TRBJ1-2,TRBV27,TGTGCCAGCAGTCCCAGGGGAAGCTATGGCTACACCTTC,CASSPRGSYGYTF
.,.,TRBJ1-2,TRBV28,TGTGCCACCTCCTTGGGCAGGGATGATGAGGGCTACACCTTC,CATSLGRDDEGYTF
TRBD2,.,TRBJ2-7,TRBV29-1,TGCAGCGTCGCTAGCGGGGGAAAAGCCTACGAGCAGTACTTC,CSVASGGKAYEQYF
TRBD1,.,TRBJ1-4,TRBV3-1/TRBV3-2,TGTGCCAGCAGCCAAGTATTTGACAGGGGAGGTGAAAAACTGTTTTTT,CASSQVFDRGGEKLFF
TRBD1,.,TRBJ1-1,TRBV19,TGTGCCAGTAGTATAGATGTAGGGGGCCTCACTGAAGCTTTCTTT,CASSIDVGGLTEAFF
.,.,TRBJ1-6,TRBV5-8,TGTGCCAGCAGCCGGAGGGCGGATACTTCACCCCTCCACTTT,CASSRRADTSPLHF
TRBD2,.,TRBJ2-3,TRBV5-4,TGTGCCAGCAGCTCGGGACTAGCGGGGGGTTACACAGATACGCAGTATTTT,CASSSGLAGGYTDTQYF
.,few,TRBJ2-7,TRBV7-9,TGTGCCAGCAGCTTTGGGAGAGCCTACGAGCAGTACTTC,CASSFGRAYEQYF
TRBD1,.,TRBJ2-5,TRBV7-2,TGTGCCAGCAGCTCTGACAGGGTCGGGACCCAGTACTTC,CASSSDRVGTQYF
.,.,TRBJ2-2,TRBV6-5,TGTGCCACGCGGAGGGAGAACACCGGGGAGCTGTTTTTT,CATRRENTGELFF
.,.,TRBJ2-5,TRBV7-2,TGTGCCAGCAGCCTCGGAGGGGGGGGAGAGACCCAGTACTTC,CASSLGGGGETQYF
TRBD1,.,TRBJ1-5,TRBV7-9,TGTGCCAGCAGCCCGACAGGGGGAGGACAGCCCCAGCATTTT,CASSPTGGGQPQHF
TRBD1,.,TRBJ1-1,TRBV25-1,TGTGCCAGCAGTGGGGTACGGACAGGGTTGACTGAAGCTTTCTTT,CASSGVRTGLTEAFF
.,few,TRBJ2-1,TRBV12-5,TGTGCTAGTGGTTTGGGAGGGTACAATGAGCAGTTCTTC,CASGLGGYNEQFF
.,.,TRBJ2-7,TRBV6-6,TGTGCCAGCAGTTACCCCACAGGGGGGGTCTCCTACGAGCAGTACTTC,CASSYPTGGVSYEQYF
TRBD1,.,TRBJ1-1,TRBV5-6,TGTGCCAGCAGCGACGGACAGGGGTACGCTGAAGCTTTCTTT,CASSDGQGYAEAFF
.,.,TRBJ2-5,TRBV7-6,TGTGCCAGCAGCTTATCACATGAGACCCAGTACTTC,CASSLSHETQYF
.,.,TRBJ1-1,TRBV14,TGTGCCAGTAGCAAAGACAGGAACACTGAAGCTTTCTTT,CASSKDRNTEAFF
.,.,TRBJ2-5,TRBV10-3,TGTGCCATCAGTGAGCTAGAGACCCAGTACTTC,CAISELETQYF
TRBD1,.,TRBJ1-2,TRBV6-5,TGTGCCAGCAGTCCTAGACAGGGAGGTGGCTACACCTTC,CASSPRQGGGYTF
.,.,TRBJ2-7,TRBV2,TGTGCCAGCAGAGGCGGGGCAGGGCGGCACGAGCAGTACTTC,CASRGGAGRHEQYF
.,.,TRBJ2-7,TRBV24-1,TGTGCCACCAGTGAGGGCAGGGGACACACCTACGAGCAGTACTTC,CATSEGRGHTYEQYF
TRBD1,.,TRBJ2-1,TRBV6-1,TGTGCCAGCAGTGCCACAGGGGGCAACTCCTACAATGAGCAGTTCTTC,CASSATGGNSYNEQFF
TRBD1,.,TRBJ1-3,TRBV6-5,TGTGCCAGCGGTCAGGGGGTTGCTGGAAACACCATATATTTT,CASGQGVAGNTIYF
.,.,TRBJ1-4,TRBV19,TGTGCCAGTAGTAGAGGGGAGGCGCAAAAACTGTTTTTT,CASSRGEAQKLFF
TRBD1,few,TRBJ1-2,TRBV3-1/TRBV3-2,TGTGCCAGCAGCCAAATCGGACAGGAGTTCTATGGCTACACCTTC,CASSQIGQEFYGYTF